This T cell receptor beta chain was identified in a study of T cells in Graves' hyperthyroidism and ophthalmopathy. RNA transcripts yielded amplified TCR beta CDR3 regions. Researchers ran a first-round RT-PCR on the TCR CDR3 using the HTBI primer set. TCRdb re-called the multiplex PCR reads through MiXCR, storing one row per CDR3 protein. The sample carries fewer than 650,000 distinct CDR3 sequences, 14% recorded once. This clonotype appeared many times. V lost 3 bases, J lost 4 bases, and 8 bases lay in between. The germline V gene encodes CDR1 DFQATT and CDR2 SNEGSKA (reference sequence). This CDR3 region has 12 residues.

Input material: blood. The rearrangement joins TRBV20-1 to TRBJ2-3; D is undetermined. The origin of this receptor is a woman aged 18-29 years with Graves' ophthalmopathy. The CDR3 nucleotides read TGCAGTGCTAGCGGTGACGCAGATACGCAGTATTTT. As protein: CSASGDADTQYF.